This T cell receptor beta chain was found in a study of tumor and adjacent non-tumor tissue in lung cancer. Three rounds of nested PCR, following a modified ARM-PCR protocol, produced the TCRbeta library. TCRdb redid the calling of the multiplex PCR reads with MiXCR, one entry per CDR3 protein. The sample consists of 75,000 to 80,000 distinct CDR3 sequences, less than 85% of them appearing once. Regarding this clonotype: An end of the junction differs from the germline gene, which may be a read error.

RNA was extracted from bulk tissue without any cell sorting. Distant lung tissue was collected more than 3 cm away from the tumor edge. The germline V gene has CDR1 MNHNS and CDR2 SASEGT. The CDR3 runs 14 residues. Source material: distant non-tumor lung tissue. The chain combines TRBV6-1 with TRBJ2-1; D could derive from TRBD1 or TRBD2 (5 bases each). This sequence originates from a man between 65 and 85 years old with non-small cell lung cancer. The DNA of the CDR3 is TGTGCCAGCAGTCGGAGAGGGGAATTGGATGAGCAGTCCTTC. Its protein product is CASSRRGELDEQSF.